The rows below give T cell receptor beta chains drawn from one sample of a study of blood T cell repertoires in COVID-19. Sequencing was performed with immunoSEQ multiplex PCR; in TCRdb, only in-frame clones are kept and a portion is missing. This sample has over 130,000 clones, with 70% to 90% found just once. Material for sequencing was peripheral blood. These receptors all come from an elderly woman with acute or convalescent COVID-19. The CDR3 runs from the conserved cysteine through the conserved F or W. The size of a clone is reported for some rows only, either as once, few or many, or as a class for expanded clones.

>TRBV6-1|.
CASSEAGYGGYTF
>TRBV2|.
CASSDSGGHQPQHF
>TRBV2|.
CASSPYSNQPQHF
>TRBV20-1|.
CSASIGSQPQHF
>TRBV5-4|.
CASSSGTGGDYGYTF
>TRBV18|once
CASSPNTENTEAFF
>TRBV11-1|.
CASSSRTGRTYNEQFF
>TRBV6-5|.
CASSRPAGMNTEAFF
>TRBV7-8|.
CASSLGAGRPLHF
>TRBV12-3/TRBV12-4|.
CASSSDTYEQYF
>TRBV5-1|.
CASSLGQGDLNSPLHF
>TRBV7-2|.
CASSLVFYSNQPQHF
>TRBV9|.
CASSVLGQGADTIYF
>TRBV18|once
CASSPSLTRYGYTF
>TRBV2|once
CASSASGQGHEKLFF
>TRBV4-1|.
CASSRNSGTGGGNTIYF
>TRBV7-2|.
CASSLREGGAPQHF
>TRBV9|.
CASSGQGGESYNEQFF
>TRBV6-2/TRBV6-3|.
CASSYPDPGLLYGYTF
>TRBV4-1|.
CASSQGGSYGYTF
>TRBV20-1|.
CSAPSWPQHF
>TRBV5-1|few
CASRAQASESYNEQFF
>TRBV6-6|.
CASSQSTGELFF
>TRBV18|.
CASSSPGGYPYEQYF
>TRBV30|.
CAWSVLRPTGPFEKLFF
>TRBV3-1/TRBV3-2|.
CASSRGSPLHF
>TRBV6-5|.
CASSTRQGSTDTQYF
>TRBV2|.
CASRETANSNTGELFF
>TRBV7-9|few
CASSFQAGYEQYF
>TRBV5-1|.
CASSLGTSTEAFF
>TRBV6-5|.
CASSLTGSEIYNEQFF
>TRBV6-4|.
CACRPAGGSPLHF
>TRBV7-3|.
CARRDRGSGTEAFF
>TRBV28|.
CASSLPQGNTEAFF
>TRBV12-3/TRBV12-4|.
CASTLLGGSQYF